The subject of this entry is one T cell receptor beta chain. Its antigen remains unknown. Sequencing was performed with immunoSEQ multiplex PCR; in TCRdb, only in-frame clones are kept and a portion is missing. Among 250,000 to 300,000 clones listed, approximately 83% were seen once. The data stem from a study of cytomegalovirus exposure and HLA in healthy donors. Points from the study as a whole: Listed as cytomegalovirus-associated were about 160 TCR beta chains.

The CDR3 totals 15 residues. Germline values: CDR1 MNHEY, CDR2 SVGAGI. V lost 0 bases and J lost 8, with 16 bases in between. The chain couples TRBV6-5 to TRBJ1-2; tentatively, D is TRBD1 (5 bases). Sequencing input: PBMCs. The clonotype comes from a woman aged 18-30 years in good health and CMV-seronegative. CDR3 in DNA: TGTGCCAGCAGTTACTCTTCCAGGGCTCTTTTGGGCTACACCTTC. Its protein is CASSYSSRALLGYTF.